The sequence of this T cell receptor (beta chain) was determined in a study of early T cells in non-severe SARS-CoV-2 infection. CDR3 length: 12 amino acids. Germline values: CDR1 SGHNT, CDR2 YYREEE (reference sequence). Trimming took 3 bases from V and 2 from J, leaving 6 bases between them. There are a few counts of this clonotype. Each CDR3 protein is one row after TCRdb ran MiXCR on the 5' RACE reads. The table shows 40,000 to 55,000 distinct CDR3 sequences, with approximately 13% occurring only once. The rearrangement joins TRBV5-4 to TRBJ2-7, with D unclear. The receptor was isolated from an adult who was a healthcare worker with PCR-confirmed SARS-CoV-2 infection or an uninfected control (not recorded which). The sample was whole blood. The CDR3 loop is CASSYPPYEQYF. CDR3 DNA sequence: TGTGCCAGCAGCTATCCCCCCTACGAGCAGTACTTC.